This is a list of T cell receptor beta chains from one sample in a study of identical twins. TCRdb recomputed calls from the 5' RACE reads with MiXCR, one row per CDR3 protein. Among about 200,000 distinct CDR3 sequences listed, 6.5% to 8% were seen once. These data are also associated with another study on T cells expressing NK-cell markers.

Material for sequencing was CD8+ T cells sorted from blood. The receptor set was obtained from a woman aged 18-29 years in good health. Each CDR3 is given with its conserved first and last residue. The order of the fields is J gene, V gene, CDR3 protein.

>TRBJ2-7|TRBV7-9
CASSHLKDEQYF
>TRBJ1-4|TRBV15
CATSREGRGVGKLFF
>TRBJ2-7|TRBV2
CASSGGDSYEQYF
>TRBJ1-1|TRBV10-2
CASGPLQGLNTEAFF
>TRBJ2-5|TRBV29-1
CSVSGTSGVWETQYF
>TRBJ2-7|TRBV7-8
CASSLEATISHF
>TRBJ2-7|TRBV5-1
CASRAGTSTGYEQYF
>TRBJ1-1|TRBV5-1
CASSTGTGAAEAFF
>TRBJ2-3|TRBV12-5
CASGLPLALGEGTDTQYF
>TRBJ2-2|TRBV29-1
CSALGVDSNTGELFF
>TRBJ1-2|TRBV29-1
CSVDGRRRAEGDYGYTF
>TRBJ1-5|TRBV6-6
CASSQPQHF
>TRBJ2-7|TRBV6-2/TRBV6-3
CASDLSGTSGDEQYF
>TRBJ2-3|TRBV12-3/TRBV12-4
CASSSLSSGGAGYSDTQYF
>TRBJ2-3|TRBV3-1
CACSQEGRSTDTQYF